What follows is one T cell receptor beta chain and its context. Authors' processing steps: Amplification of reference gene primers provided the estimated nucleated cell counts. The assay was immunoSEQ multiplex PCR, and TCRdb's table has in-frame clones only and misses some. V and J calls and clone size come straight from that table; D and trimming were deduced from the DNA. Of a few hundred thousand clones in the sample, around 88% were seen once. This sample is drawn from a study of blood T cell repertoires in COVID-19. Study-level information: Whether acute or convalescent, the COVID-19 samples came from the United States, Italy and Spain. Nucleic acid was either cDNA or gDNA, and it came from T cells, B-cell-depleted T cells, or PBMCs.

The CDR3 totals 15 residues. The germline V gene encodes CDR1 LGHDT and CDR2 YNNKEL (reference sequence). Trimming pared 1 base from V and 2 bases from J, leaving 11 bases between. V is TRBV3-1 (or the pseudogene TRBV3-2) and J is TRBJ2-5, with a tentative D call TRBD2 (5 bases). The sample comprised peripheral blood. This receptor was taken from a woman aged 50 to 65 with acute or convalescent COVID-19. The CDR3 protein is CASSQVRTLQETQYF. The CDR3 nucleotides read TGTGCCAGCAGCCAAGTTAGGACTCTGCAAGAGACCCAGTACTTC.